Here is one T cell receptor (beta chain) with its context. As yet, its antigen is unknown. The CDR3 has 13 residues. The germline V and J ends were trimmed by 2 bases and 4 bases, with 6 bases remaining between them. Germline V gene sequence: CDR1 MNHEY, CDR2 SVGAGI. These data belong to a study of shared clonotypes between healthy human individuals. Clones were read by immunoSEQ multiplex PCR, and TCRdb kept only the in-frame ones, dropping some. The sample lists approximately 350,000 clones; approximately 79% were seen once. The study's findings and limits: Although depth was large, rarefaction showed that sequencing of the sorted subsets was incomplete.

Sequencing was done on a sample of memory CD4+ T cells sorted from blood. Subset meaning: CD45RA-negative fraction. The receptor comes from a young man in good health. The chain links TRBV6-5 to TRBJ1-5, with no clear D. CDR3 residues: CASSYAANQPQHF. Here the CDR3 DNA reads TGTGCCAGCAGTTACGCGGCGAATCAGCCCCAGCATTTT.